What follows is one T cell receptor (beta chain) and its context. This sample is drawn from a study of cytomegalovirus exposure and HLA in healthy donors. This PCR relied on a set of 60 Vbeta primers and 13 Jbeta primers. Clones were read by immunoSEQ multiplex PCR, and TCRdb kept only the in-frame ones, dropping some. Of 100,000 or so clones listed, 70% to 80% are singletons. This CDR3 spans 13 amino acids. CDR1 is MGHDK, CDR2 SYGVNS, per germline. Trimming at V came to 0 bases and at J to 10 bases, leaving 5 bases not matched to a gene. The TCR originated in a man aged 35 to 55 in good health and CMV-seronegative. V gene TRBV25-1 combines with J gene TRBJ2-7, with 8 bases identical to TRBD2. Sequencing was carried out using PBMCs. CDR3: CASSEYRGGVQYF. DNA for the CDR3: TGTGCCAGCAGTGAATATCGGGGGGGCGTTCAGTACTTC.